The rows below give T cell receptor beta chains drawn from one sample of a study of T-cell reconstitution after alpha-beta-depleted transplantation in children. TCRdb reprocessed the PCR reads via MiXCR and lists one record per CDR3 protein. The sample has roughly 150,000 distinct CDR3 sequences, more than 9.5% seen once. The input for sequencing was PBMCs, taken before TCRalphabeta/CD19-depleted stem cell transplant. These receptor sequences come from a boy aged 2 to 10 with acute myeloid leukemia, due to receive a stem cell transplant. Both conserved end residues are part of each CDR3. Fields, in order: V gene, J gene, clone size, D gene, CDR3 length, CDR3 protein, CDR3 DNA. The D gene is left open where the match is weak. Part of the rows lack a size; the others show once, few, many or a class for expanded clones.

TRBV4-1	TRBJ1-1	many	NA	14	CASSHLGMNTEAFF	TGCGCCAGCAGCCATCTAGGTATGAACACTGAAGCTTTCTTT
TRBV7-6	TRBJ2-3	many	TRBD2	14	CASRKRGDTDTQYF	TGTGCCAGCAGGAAACGGGGGGACACAGATACGCAGTATTTT
TRBV18	TRBJ1-1	many	NA	15	CASSPPVRGGTEAFF	TGTGCCAGCTCACCACCGGTCAGGGGAGGAACTGAAGCTTTCTTT
TRBV5-1	TRBJ2-2	many	NA	14	CASSLGGHTGELFF	TGCGCCAGCAGCCTGGGGGGGCACACCGGGGAGCTGTTTTTT
TRBV7-2	TRBJ2-1	many	TRBD2	17	CASSLGLAGSRYNEQFF	TGTGCCAGCAGCTTAGGACTAGCGGGCTCACGCTACAATGAGCAGTTCTTC
TRBV28	TRBJ2-7	many	TRBD2	14	CASSQPGGHYEQYF	TGTGCCAGCAGTCAACCGGGAGGACACTACGAGCAGTACTTC
TRBV7-2	TRBJ2-5	many	NA	16	CASSEPADRAKETQYF	TGTGCCAGCAGCGAACCGGCCGACAGAGCGAAAGAGACCCAGTACTTC
TRBV12-3/TRBV12-4	TRBJ2-4	many	NA	17	CASSLEQGAIAKNIQYF	TGTGCCAGCAGTTTAGAACAGGGAGCGATAGCCAAAAACATTCAGTACTTC
TRBV2	TRBJ2-7	NA	TRBD2	13	CASSGGRGYEQYF	TGTGCCAGCAGCGGCGGGAGGGGTTACGAGCAGTACTTC
TRBV9	TRBJ1-5	many	NA	13	CASRNTGNQPQHF	TGTGCCAGCAGAAACACAGGGAATCAGCCCCAGCATTTT
TRBV12-3/TRBV12-4	TRBJ1-6	many	TRBD1	15	CASSSKGQPNSPLHF	TGTGCCAGCAGTTCAAAGGGACAGCCTAATTCACCCCTCCACTTT
TRBV3-1	TRBJ1-5	many	NA	13	CASSPGINQPQHF	TGTGCCAGCAGCCCAGGGATCAATCAGCCCCAGCATTTT
TRBV5-1	TRBJ1-2	many	NA	14	CASSYVSDNYGYTF	TGCGCCAGCAGCTATGTTAGTGACAACTATGGCTACACCTTC
TRBV2	TRBJ2-1	many	NA	16	CASSEARQDRYNEQFF	TGTGCCAGCAGTGAAGCGCGGCAGGACCGATACAATGAGCAGTTCTTC
TRBV20-1	TRBJ1-2	many	NA	15	CSAGGSEGGPYGYTF	TGCAGTGCTGGGGGGTCCGAGGGAGGACCCTATGGCTACACCTTC
TRBV30	TRBJ1-4	many	NA	15	CAWSPMDRRHEKLFF	TGTGCCTGGAGTCCCATGGACCGGCGACATGAAAAACTGTTTTTT
TRBV5-1	TRBJ2-1	many	NA	13	CASSLGASNEQFF	TGCGCCAGCAGCTTGGGGGCGTCCAATGAGCAGTTCTTC
TRBV4-2	TRBJ2-5	many	NA	16	CAISPGLLTNQETQYF	TGTGCCATCAGCCCCGGACTGCTGACCAACCAAGAGACCCAGTACTTC
TRBV12-3/TRBV12-4	TRBJ1-2	many	NA	11	CASSLQYGYTF	TGTGCCAGCAGTTTACAGTATGGCTACACCTTC
TRBV5-1	TRBJ2-2	NA	TRBD1	20	CASSLFPTGAKPLTGGEPLF	TGCGCCAGCAGCTTGTTCCCGACAGGGGCAAAGCCCTTGACCGGCGGGGAGCCGTTGTTT
TRBV5-1	TRBJ1-2	many	NA	15	CASSFTTDLNYGYTF	TGCGCCAGCAGCTTTACCACAGACCTCAACTATGGCTACACCTTC
TRBV12-3/TRBV12-4	TRBJ1-2	few	TRBD1	15	CASSPPTGSQDGYTF	TGTGCCAGCAGTCCCCCGACAGGGTCCCAAGATGGCTACACCTTC
TRBV12-3/TRBV12-4	TRBJ1-1	many	NA	11	CASSLRPHTFF	TGTGCCAGCAGTTTACGTCCCCACACTTTCTTT
TRBV12-3/TRBV12-4	TRBJ2-2	many	TRBD1	15	CASSPQGAIGGELFF	TGTGCCAGCAGCCCACAGGGGGCAATAGGCGGGGAGCTGTTTTTT
TRBV20-1	TRBJ2-7	many	TRBD2	15	CSARPGTSFSYEQYF	TGCAGTGCTAGACCCGGGACTAGCTTCTCCTACGAGCAGTACTTC
TRBV6-1	TRBJ1-1	NA	NA	11	CASWENTEAFF	TGTGCCAGTTGGGAGAACACTGAAGCTTTCTTT
TRBV2	TRBJ2-5	many	TRBD2	15	CASSDGAGGYETQYF	TGTGCCAGCAGTGACGGGGCGGGAGGGTATGAGACCCAGTACTTC
TRBV27	TRBJ2-1	many	NA	12	CASSLKGNEQFF	TGTGCCAGCAGTTTAAAGGGCAATGAGCAGTTCTTC
TRBV12-3/TRBV12-4	TRBJ1-2	many	NA	15	CASSSDGLANYGYTF	TGTGCCAGCAGTTCCGACGGACTAGCTAACTATGGCTACACCTTC
TRBV30	TRBJ1-4	many	NA	11	CAWSDGVELFF	TGTGCCTGGAGTGATGGAGTCGAACTGTTTTTT
TRBV7-7	TRBJ2-2	many	TRBD1	16	CASSGGDRENTGELFF	TGTGCCAGCAGCGGGGGGGACAGGGAGAACACCGGGGAGCTGTTTTTT
TRBV20-1	TRBJ2-5	many	TRBD2	15	CSAFGLAGGGETQYF	TGCAGTGCTTTCGGACTAGCGGGAGGAGGCGAGACCCAGTACTTC
TRBV12-3/TRBV12-4	TRBJ2-1	NA	TRBD2	17	CASRNQFWASGSHEQFF	TGTGCCAGCAGGAACCAATTTTGGGCTAGCGGGAGCCATGAGCAGTTCTTC
TRBV5-5	TRBJ1-6	many	NA	18	CASSLYVSGGADNSPLRF	TGTGCCAGCAGCTTGTACGTTAGTGGGGGGGCCGATAATTCACCCCTCCGCTTT
TRBV2	TRBJ2-1	many	TRBD1	16	CASRATGGASYNEQFF	TGTGCCAGCAGAGCTACAGGGGGCGCGTCCTACAATGAGCAGTTCTTC
TRBV20-1	TRBJ2-7	NA	TRBD2	16	CSATGLAVSTPYEQYF	TGCAGTGCGACGGGACTAGCGGTCTCCACGCCCTACGAGCAGTACTTC
TRBV27	TRBJ2-1	many	NA	15	CASSLSMSSYNEQFF	TGTGCCAGCAGTTTAAGTATGAGCTCCTACAATGAGCAGTTCTTC
TRBV5-6	TRBJ1-5	NA	NA	14	CASSLRAINQPQHF	TGTGCCAGCAGCCTCCGGGCAATAAATCAGCCCCAGCATTTC